These 30 T cell receptor beta chains share one sample of origin, sequenced in a study of blood T cells in healthy people across ages. Using a J-beta primer mix together with a sample-barcoded 5' primer, a second PCR was run for roughly 6 to 12 cycles. Via MiXCR, TCRdb re-called the 5' RACE reads, giving one row per CDR3 protein. The sample has 600,000 to 1,000,000 distinct CDR3 sequences, more than 20% seen once; the top ten hold approximately 4%. This sample was also put to use in a study of T cells of mothers and their children.

The sequenced sample was blood. Source of these receptors: a boy aged 5-17 years in good health.

This chain joins TRBV25-1 and TRBJ1-2; the D gene is possibly TRBD1 (6 bases). The germline V and J ends were trimmed by 3 bases and 8 bases, with 13 bases remaining between them. The CDR3 consists of 13 residues. CDR1 and CDR2 (germline): MGHDK, SYGVNS. This chain's CDR3 is CASSDPPGGGYTF. The CDR3 DNA is TGTGCCAGCAGTGACCCCCCGGGGGGCGGCTACACCTTC.

This chain links TRBV6-5 with TRBJ2-3, with 10 nucleotides matching TRBD2. This CDR3 region has 16 residues. V lost 0 bases and J lost 2; bases outside the gene matches: 2. The V gene's germline CDR1 is MNHEY and CDR2 SVGAGI. The CDR3: CASSYSSGGATDTQYF. CDR3 in DNA: TGTGCCAGCAGTTACTCGAGCGGGGGGGCCACAGATACGCAGTATTTT.

The chain couples TRBV4-2 to TRBJ2-3; weak D call: TRBD2 (6 bases). The V end lost 4 bases, the J end lost 0 bases, and 17 bases lay between the germline ends. This CDR3 region has 17 residues. Germline assignment: CDR1 LGHNA and CDR2 YNFKEQ. The CDR3 is CASSPNPGRGSTDTQYF. In DNA form, the CDR3 reads TGTGCCAGCAGCCCCAACCCGGGACGGGGGAGCACAGATACGCAGTATTTT.

This clonotype was seen a handful of times. This chain's CDR3 is CASIGSGTFTYNEQFF. In DNA form, the CDR3 reads TGTGCCAGCATTGGTAGCGGGACTTTTACCTACAATGAGCAGTTCTTC. The V and J genes are TRBV6-6 and TRBJ2-5; TRBD2 matches 8 bases. The J call may not be correct, given that the DNA end is closer to TRBJ2-1. This CDR3 region has 16 residues. Germline lookup yields CDR1 MNHNY and CDR2 SVGAGI (reference sequence).

This clonotype was seen more than once but under ten times. This chain uses TRBV27 with TRBJ1-4; tentative D call: TRBD1 (6 bases). Germline V gene lookup returns CDR1 MNHEY and CDR2 SMNVEV (reference sequence). With 5 bases removed from V and 5 bases from J, the gap between germline ends came to 12 bases. The CDR3 covers 14 residues. CDR3 nucleotides: TGTGCCAGCAGTCCGCGGACAGAGAATGAAAAACTGTTTTTT. Translated, it gives CASSPRTENEKLFF.

In this sample, this clonotype turned up a few times. This rearrangement joins TRBV5-1 to TRBJ2-5, with D possibly matching TRBD2 (6 bases). Between the trimmed V and J ends, which lost 3 bases and 5 bases, there was a span of 11 bases. The CDR3 length is 13 residues. CDR1 and CDR2 from the germline V gene are SGHRS and YFSETQ. CDR3 nucleotide sequence: TGCGCCAGCAGCTCCTTTGGAGGGGAGACCCAGTACTTC. Translated: CASSSFGGETQYF.

This clonotype was picked up a small number of times. The rearrangement uses TRBV7-2 and TRBJ2-4; D may be TRBD2 (6 bases). CDR1 and CDR2 from the germline V gene are SGHTA and FQGNSA. CDR3 size: 14 residues. Trimming pared 1 base from V and 5 bases from J, leaving 9 bases between. The CDR3 DNA reads as TGTGCCAGCAGCTTAGGGGACTTTCAAAACATTCAGTACTTC. Protein: CASSLGDFQNIQYF.

The chain employs TRBV20-1 and TRBJ2-1; 10 positions match TRBD2. The DNA end is a closer match to TRBJ2-7, so the J assignment may be wrong. The germline V gene encodes CDR1 DFQATT and CDR2 SNEGSKA (reference sequence). The CDR3 has 15 residues. The CDR3 nucleotides are TGCAGTGCTAGACAAATAGCGGGAGGTACCTACGAGCAGTACTTC. This gives the protein CSARQIAGGTYEQYF.

This clonotype was counted a few times. The V call is TRBV9, the J call TRBJ2-1; perhaps TRBD2 as D (7 bases). With the DNA end fitting TRBJ2-7 better, the J assignment may be wrong. Per the germline V gene, CDR1 is SGDLS and CDR2 is YYNGEE. This CDR3 is built from 15 residues. CDR3 region: CASSGARRGGHEQYF. In DNA form, the CDR3 reads TGTGCCAGCAGCGGAGCTCGGAGGGGGGGCCACGAGCAGTACTTC.

This chain joins TRBV10-3 and TRBJ2-1, with 7 nucleotides matching TRBD1. CDR3 length: 15 amino acids. Germline assignment: CDR1 ENHRY and CDR2 SYGVKD. CDR3 in DNA: TGTGTCACGGACCCACGGAAGGACAGGCGGGATGAGCAGTTCTTC. Translation: CVTDPRKDRRDEQFF.

This chain uses TRBV28 with TRBJ2-5; D unresolved. The CDR3 consists of 18 residues. Germline loops: CDR1 MDHEN, CDR2 SYDVKM. V was shortened by 5 bases and J by 1 base, with 23 bases between the two germline ends. The CDR3 protein is CASSPIRRSAYVQETQYF. The DNA of the CDR3 is TGTGCCAGCAGTCCGATCCGCAGGAGTGCATACGTCCAAGAGACCCAGTACTTC.

This clonotype came up a few times. The J gene is TRBJ2-1, the V gene TRBV6-2 or TRBV6-3; 7 nucleotides align to TRBD2. The CDR3 sequence is 16 residues long. The germline V gene has CDR1 MNHEY and CDR2 SVGEGT. V trimming: 8 bases; J trimming: 2 bases; junction bases outside the gene matches: 12. DNA for the CDR3: TGTGCCAGCGAACCACTTGGGCTAGCGGCCTACAATGAGCAGTTCTTC. Its translation is CASEPLGLAAYNEQFF.

V is TRBV27 and J is TRBJ1-4, with D tentatively TRBD1 (5 bases). Between the trimmed V and J ends, which lost 8 bases and 5 bases, there was a span of 18 bases. Per germline, CDR1 MNHEY and CDR2 SMNVEV (reference sequence). The CDR3 has 15 amino acids. The DNA for the CDR3 is TGTGCCAGCCCCCCCGAGGTCCGGGGGAATGAAAAACTGTTTTTT. It is translated as CASPPEVRGNEKLFF.

This clonotype was recorded a few times. This chain uses TRBV28 with TRBJ2-7, with a tentative D call TRBD2 (6 bases). This CDR3 contains 13 residues. V dropped 1 base and J dropped 9 bases, with 13 bases sitting between them. Per germline, CDR1 MDHEN and CDR2 SYDVKM. Here the CDR3 reads CASSLSGGGAQYF. CDR3 nucleotide sequence: TGTGCCAGCAGTTTATCCGGGGGAGGCGCGCAGTACTTC.

This clonotype has only a few counts. This chain joins TRBV20-1 and TRBJ2-5; TRBD2 matches 10 bases. Germline V gene lookup returns CDR1 DFQATT and CDR2 SNEGSKA (reference sequence). The V segment lost 0 bases and the J segment 0 bases; nucleotides outside the gene matches: 10. The CDR3 spans 18 residues. DNA of the CDR3: TGCAGTGCTAGAGATCAGGTGGCTAGCGGGGGTTACCAAGAGACCCAGTACTTC. Encoded protein: CSARDQVASGGYQETQYF.

This clonotype showed up just once. This sequence joins TRBV7-8 and TRBJ2-7, with 9 nucleotides matching TRBD2. The junction had 7 bases not matched to a gene; V was cut back by 5 bases and J by 2 bases. The CDR3 has 15 residues. Per the germline V gene, CDR1 is SGHVS and CDR2 is FQNEAQ. The CDR3 DNA reads as TGTGCCAGCAGCAAAGGACTAGCGATCCCCTACGAGCAGTACTTC. This gives the protein CASSKGLAIPYEQYF.

The CDR3 DNA follows: TGTGCCAGCTCACCATATAACACTGAAGCTTTCTTT. Translation gives CASSPYNTEAFF. V and J are TRBV18 and TRBJ1-1; D uncertain. The V gene's germline CDR1 is KGHSH and CDR2 LQKENI. The CDR3 is 12 amino acids. The V and J ends lost 2 bases and 2 bases respectively, with 3 bases between them. The complete variable domain, with remaining parts taken from reference TRBV18 and TRBJ1-1, reads NAGVMQNPRHLVRRRGQEARLRCSPMKGHSHVYWYRQLPEEGLKFMVYLQKENIIDESGMPKERFSAEFPKEGPSILRIQQVVRGDSAAYFCASSPYNTEAFFGQGTRLTVV.

The genes are TRBV27 and TRBJ1-6; 7 bases are a match to TRBD1. Trimming at V came to 3 bases and at J to 5 bases, leaving 13 bases not matched to a gene. The germline V gene encodes CDR1 MNHEY and CDR2 SMNVEV (reference sequence). The CDR3 covers 18 residues. CDR3: CASSFTTPNRGNNSPLHF. The CDR3 nucleotides are TGTGCCAGCAGTTTCACGACCCCCAACAGGGGTAATAATTCACCCCTCCACTTT.

The chain combines TRBV27 with TRBJ1-2; D gene uncertain. This CDR3 has 15 residues. The germline V gene has CDR1 MNHEY and CDR2 SMNVEV (reference sequence). Trimming removed 0 bases from V and 8 bases from J, with 16 bases in between. The CDR3 region is CASSLSPGGAEGYTF. The CDR3, as DNA: TGTGCCAGCAGTTTATCCCCGGGAGGAGCTGAGGGCTACACCTTC.

The chain is built from TRBV9 and TRBJ2-7, with D uncertain. The CDR3 has 13 amino acids. Germline V lookup: CDR1 SGDLS, CDR2 YYNGEE. The V gene lost 0 bases and the J gene lost 6 bases, with 10 bases spanning the gap. The DNA for the CDR3 is TGTGCCAGCAGCGTAGACGATCTGGCCGAGCAGTACTTC. Its protein product is CASSVDDLAEQYF.

This clonotype occurred a few times. This sequence joins TRBV15 and TRBJ2-5; D uncertain. Gene TRBJ2-7 matches the end of the DNA better, so the J call may be wrong. The CDR3 consists of 15 residues. Germline V gene lookup returns CDR1 LNHNV and CDR2 YYDKDF (reference sequence). CDR3: CATSREASLTYEQYF. In DNA form, the CDR3 reads TGTGCCACCAGCAGAGAGGCCAGCCTAACCTACGAGCAGTACTTC.

This clonotype was seen a handful of times. The chain joins TRBV6-5 to TRBJ1-2, with D tentatively TRBD1 (6 bases). V was pared by 5 bases and J by 4 bases, with 11 bases between. CDR3 size: 13 residues. Germline V CDR1 and CDR2: MNHEY, SVGAGI. The CDR3 DNA is TGTGCCAGCAGTCCGGACAGACTCTATGGCTACACCTTC. It translates to CASSPDRLYGYTF.

This clonotype was recorded once. This could be a read error, since a much larger clone is one nucleotide away. The chain is built from TRBV20-1 and TRBJ1-1, with D uncertain. This CDR3 spans 13 amino acids. The germline CDR1 and CDR2 sequences are DFQATT and SNEGSKA (reference sequence). CDR3 DNA sequence: TGCAGTGCTCCATCAACGTGGAACACTGAAACTTTCTTT. Its translation is CSAPSTWNTETFF.

The V call is TRBV9, the J call TRBJ1-2; D possibly corresponds to TRBD1 (5 bases). The CDR3 loop spans 13 amino acids. V was clipped by 2 bases and J by 4 bases, with 9 bases between them. Germline V gene lookup returns CDR1 SGDLS and CDR2 YYNGEE. The CDR3 nucleotides read TGTGCCAGCAGCGTTGGGGGGACCTATGGCTACACCTTC. Protein product: CASSVGGTYGYTF.

This clonotype was seen only a few times. This rearrangement joins TRBV12-3 or TRBV12-4 to TRBJ2-3; 7 bases are shared with TRBD2. The CDR3 loop spans 16 amino acids. V shed 2 bases, J shed 2 bases, and the junction held 7 bases outside the gene matches. DNA of the CDR3: TGTGCCAGCAGTTTATCAGGGAGGGCCTACACAGATACGCAGTATTTT. Translating it yields CASSLSGRAYTDTQYF.

The chain uses TRBV2 and TRBJ1-2; 8 nucleotides agree with TRBD1. The V segment lost 4 bases and the J segment 4 bases; nucleotides outside the gene matches: 8. CDR1 SNHLY and CDR2 FYNNEI come from the germline V gene. The CDR3 consists of 15 residues. The CDR3 DNA sequence: TGTGCCAGCAGTGTTTTACAGGGGGAATTCTATGGCTACACCTTC. It codes for CASSVLQGEFYGYTF.

This clonotype has only a few counts. This chain uses TRBV3-1 with TRBJ1-4, with 8 bases fitting TRBD1. V trimming: 1 base; J trimming: 8 bases; junction bases outside the gene matches: 9. The CDR3 is 16 amino acids. Germline V gives CDR1 LGHDT, CDR2 YNNKEL (reference sequence). In DNA, the CDR3 is TGTGCCAGCAGCCAAGGTGTAACAGGGGGGAGAGAAAAACTGTTTTTT. Translation: CASSQGVTGGREKLFF.

This chain connects TRBV18 to TRBJ2-3; D gene ambiguous. The CDR3 is 15 residues long. The ends were cut back, 2 bases at V and 0 bases at J, with 9 bases in the middle. CDR1 and CDR2 (germline): KGHSH, LQKENI. CDR3: CASSPIHLSTDTQYF. CDR3 nucleotides: TGTGCCAGCTCACCAATACACCTGAGCACAGATACGCAGTATTTT.

The chain uses TRBV27 and TRBJ2-1; TRBD2 matches 10 bases. Germline trimming cut 5 bases from V and 7 bases from J; bases unmatched to any gene: 11. The CDR3 consists of 16 residues. The germline V gene encodes CDR1 MNHEY and CDR2 SMNVEV (reference sequence). CDR3 in amino acids: CASSPLGLAVSNEQFF. Written as DNA, the CDR3 is TGTGCCAGCAGTCCCCTTGGACTAGCGGTATCAAATGAGCAGTTCTTC.

This sequence joins TRBV20-1 and TRBJ2-1, with TRBD2 as a possible D gene (5 bases). CDR1 and CDR2 (germline): DFQATT, SNEGSKA (reference sequence). The CDR3 length is 17 residues. The V end was cut by 0 bases, the J end by 0 bases, with 15 bases between. CDR3 in DNA: TGCAGTGCTAGAGATCCCCGGGGTGAGAGCTCCTACAATGAGCAGTTCTTC. It yields the protein CSARDPRGESSYNEQFF.